This T cell receptor beta chain is drawn from a study of shared clonotypes between healthy human individuals. Method: immunoSEQ multiplex PCR; TCRdb's copy keeps in-frame clones and lacks some. The repertoire has 2 million to 2.5 million clones, approximately 96% of them found once; the top ten carry more than 0.1%. Trimming stripped 7 bases from V and 4 bases from J, with 7 bases between. From germline, CDR1 is SEHNR and CDR2 FQNEAQ (reference sequence). The CDR3 length is 11 residues. A note on this clone: What it binds is not known.

Study-level points and caveats: The four-donor shared clonotypes exceeded non-shared clonotypes in generation probability, with non-shared ones scoring lower.

Sequenced sample: naive CD4+ T cells sorted from blood. Subset reported: CD45RA+ positively selected. The chain joins TRBV7-9 to TRBJ2-5, with no clear D. This TCR was sampled from a man in his late teens or twenties in good health. The CDR3 DNA is TGTGCCAGCACTTGGGGAGAGACCCAGTACTTC. Amino acids: CASTWGETQYF.